These T cell receptor beta chains were read from a single sample in a study of T cell responses to AZD1222 COVID-19 vaccine. The assay was immunoSEQ multiplex PCR, and TCRdb's table has in-frame clones only and misses some. The sample lists 100,000 to 150,000 clones; around 89% were seen once. The sample consisted of peripheral blood, taken on day 0 of MenACWY control vaccination. These TCRs come from an adult in good health. Each CDR3 is given with its conserved first and last residue. The D gene is left open where the match is weak. Where a row states a size, it is once, few, many or the class of an expanded clone; other rows omit it.

CDR3 DNA,CDR3 protein,D gene,J gene,V gene,clone size
TGTGCCAGCAGTTTAAGTAGCAATCAGCCCCAGCATTTT,CASSLSSNQPQHF,.,TRBJ1-5,TRBV12-3/TRBV12-4,few
TGTGCCCTCTTTTGGGGCGGTGAAAAACTGTTTTTT,CALFWGGEKLFF,.,TRBJ1-4,TRBV30,.
TGTGCCAGCAGCTTAGCCGGGACAGAAAACACTGAAGCTTTCTTT,CASSLAGTENTEAFF,TRBD1,TRBJ1-1,TRBV11-3,.
TGTGCCAGCAGCGTAGTCGGAGCGGTCTTGAACACTGAAGCTTTCTTT,CASSVVGAVLNTEAFF,.,TRBJ1-1,TRBV9,.
TGTGCCAGCAGCGCCACTAGCGGGAGAAAGACCGGGGAGCTGTTTTTT,CASSATSGRKTGELFF,TRBD2,TRBJ2-2,TRBV7-2,.
TGTGCCAGCTCACCTTCGGAGTATCAGCCCCAGCATTTT,CASSPSEYQPQHF,.,TRBJ1-5,TRBV18,.
TGTGCCAGCAGCTTAGACCTTAACAATGAGCAGTTCTTC,CASSLDLNNEQFF,.,TRBJ2-1,TRBV11-2,.
TGTGCCAGCAGCTACGGACAGGGGAGTCGCAATGAGCAGTTCTTC,CASSYGQGSRNEQFF,TRBD1,TRBJ2-1,TRBV11-3,.
TGTGCCAGCAGCGTACTGGCGGAGAACACCGGGGAGCTGTTTTTT,CASSVLAENTGELFF,.,TRBJ2-2,TRBV9,.
TGTGCCAGCACCCCCATGGGGGCGAGTGGCTACACCTTC,CASTPMGASGYTF,.,TRBJ1-2,TRBV7-9,.
TGTGCCAGCAGTGACCGAGGGGCCAGGGAAGCTTTCTTT,CASSDRGAREAFF,.,TRBJ1-1,TRBV6-1,once
TGTGCCTGGTGCTACAGTGACGGGGACGAGCAGTACTTC,CAWCYSDGDEQYF,.,TRBJ2-7,TRBV30,.
TGTGCCAGCAGCCGCGACTCCTACGAGCAGTACTTC,CASSRDSYEQYF,.,TRBJ2-7,TRBV12-3/TRBV12-4,.
TGTGCCAGCAGCTTAGCGGGTAGCTCTGGAAACACCATATATTTT,CASSLAGSSGNTIYF,.,TRBJ1-3,TRBV7-9,once
TGTGCCAGCAGCCAGGGACAGGGGGCAGCAGAGACCCAGTACTTC,CASSQGQGAAETQYF,TRBD1,TRBJ2-5,TRBV11-2,.
TGTGCCAGCAGCCAGGGACTAGCGGGAGGAGTGTTC,CASSQGLAGGVF,TRBD2,TRBJ2-4,TRBV3-1/TRBV3-2,.
TGCGCCAGCAGGCACCCGGGACAGAATTCACCCCTCCACTTT,CASRHPGQNSPLHF,TRBD1,TRBJ1-6,TRBV4-1,.
TGTGCCAGCAGCTTGGGACAGATTGATTACAATGAGCAGTTCTTC,CASSLGQIDYNEQFF,TRBD1,TRBJ2-1,TRBV7-9,once
TGTGCCAGCAGCCAAGATCTGCGTCAGCCCCAGCATTTT,CASSQDLRQPQHF,.,TRBJ1-5,TRBV3-1/TRBV3-2,once
TGTGCCAGCAGTTTCAACAGGGATCAGCCCCAGCATTTT,CASSFNRDQPQHF,.,TRBJ1-5,TRBV12-3/TRBV12-4,.
TGTGCCACCAGTGAGTCGACTAGAGGGTCCTACAATGAGCAGTTCTTC,CATSESTRGSYNEQFF,.,TRBJ2-1,TRBV24-1,.
TGTGCCTGGAGCCTAAATGAAAAACTGTTTTTT,CAWSLNEKLFF,.,TRBJ1-4,TRBV30,.
TGTGCCAGCAGCATTTCCGATGCAGGGCGGCATGGCTACACCTTC,CASSISDAGRHGYTF,.,TRBJ1-2,TRBV13,.
TGCGCCAGCAGCTTGGTCCGGGGGACAGACTATGGCTACACCTTC,CASSLVRGTDYGYTF,TRBD1,TRBJ1-2,TRBV5-1,.
TGTGCCAGTAAGGACAGGGTTGGAAATCAGCCCCAGCATTTT,CASKDRVGNQPQHF,TRBD1,TRBJ1-5,TRBV19,.
TGCGCCAGCAGCCAAGAAGCGGGAGTAGTAAATGAGCAGTTCTTC,CASSQEAGVVNEQFF,TRBD2,TRBJ2-1,TRBV4-3,.
TGTGCCAGCAGCCAGGGGGGGGTTGCTTTCTTT,CASSQGGVAFF,TRBD1,TRBJ1-1,TRBV6-1,once
TGTGCCAGCAACCGCCGGGGGACGAACACCGGGGAGCTGTTTTTT,CASNRRGTNTGELFF,.,TRBJ2-2,TRBV7-2,.
TGTGCCAGCAGCATTAGCAATCAGCCCCAGCATTTT,CASSISNQPQHF,.,TRBJ1-5,TRBV3-1/TRBV3-2,.
TGTGCCAGCGGAGTAATGGGGTCTGGAAACACCATATATTTT,CASGVMGSGNTIYF,.,TRBJ1-3,TRBV6-5,.
TGTGCCAGCAGTAACCAGGATACCGGCTACACCTTC,CASSNQDTGYTF,.,TRBJ1-2,TRBV12-3/TRBV12-4,.
TGTGCCAGCAGCCAAGACGTCTGGCGATCTTCATACAATGAGCAGTTCTTC,CASSQDVWRSSYNEQFF,.,TRBJ2-1,TRBV3-1/TRBV3-2,.
TGTGCCAGCCACACCTGGACTAGCGGGAGCAATGAGCAGTTCTTC,CASHTWTSGSNEQFF,TRBD2,TRBJ2-1,TRBV5-6,.
TGCAGTGCTAGGGGGGGACCGTCGTTCACCTTC,CSARGGPSFTF,.,TRBJ1-2,TRBV20-1,.
TGTGCCAGTAGTATTGGGGGTTCAGCGGGAGTAAGAAATGAGCAGTTCTTC,CASSIGGSAGVRNEQFF,TRBD2,TRBJ2-1,TRBV19,.
TGTGCCAGCAGCACCCGACAGGGGATGGACACTGAAGCTTTCTTT,CASSTRQGMDTEAFF,TRBD1,TRBJ1-1,TRBV5-4,.
TGTGCCAGCTCACCGTCCGGACTAGCGTCCTACAATGAGCAGTTCTTC,CASSPSGLASYNEQFF,TRBD2,TRBJ2-1,TRBV18,.
TGTGCCAGCAGTGAAGATGACAGCCGGTACTTC,CASSEDDSRYF,.,TRBJ2-7,TRBV6-1,few
TGTGCCAGCAGCTCTAGAGAGACCGGGGAGCTGTTTTTT,CASSSRETGELFF,.,TRBJ2-2,TRBV7-8,.
TGTGCCAGCAGCCCCTGGTTAGCGGGAGATAATGAGCAGTTCTTC,CASSPWLAGDNEQFF,TRBD2,TRBJ2-1,TRBV5-8,.
TGTGCCATCAGTGAGTTTGTTGGGGCGACGGGTCCGGTGGCTACGCAGTATTTT,CAISEFVGATGPVATQYF,.,TRBJ2-3,TRBV10-3,.
TGTGCCAGCAGTAGGACTAGCGGGAGGGCCTTCCGCGACTTAAGCACAGATACGCAGTATTTT,CASSRTSGRAFRDLSTDTQYF,TRBD2,TRBJ2-3,TRBV2,once
TGTGCCAGTAGTCGACAGGGAAGCTATGGCTACACCTTC,CASSRQGSYGYTF,TRBD1,TRBJ1-2,TRBV19,.
TGTGCCATCAGTGAGTATCCGGGACCGAACTACGAGCAGTACTTC,CAISEYPGPNYEQYF,.,TRBJ2-7,TRBV10-3,.
TGCAGCGTTGAAGCGAGCGGGGCCACAGATACGCAGTATTTT,CSVEASGATDTQYF,TRBD2,TRBJ2-3,TRBV29-1,.
TGTGCCAGCAGCCGGACTAGCGGGAGTCCCAAAAACATTCAGTACTTC,CASSRTSGSPKNIQYF,TRBD2,TRBJ2-4,TRBV27,.
TGTGCCAGCAGCGTAGTCGACACGGCGGGGGGAAACACCATATATTTT,CASSVVDTAGGNTIYF,.,TRBJ1-3,TRBV9,.
TGTGCCAGCACCCCCCGGGACGGCCCCTACGAGCAGTACTTC,CASTPRDGPYEQYF,.,TRBJ2-7,TRBV28,.
TGCGCCAGCAGCCAAGGCCAGGGACTAGCGGGAAACAATGAGCAGTTCTTC,CASSQGQGLAGNNEQFF,TRBD2,TRBJ2-1,TRBV4-3,.
TGTGCCAGTACCCCCGAGGGCATGGGCAATCAGCCCCAGCATTTT,CASTPEGMGNQPQHF,.,TRBJ1-5,TRBV19,.
TGTGCCAGCATGGGGAATGAGCAGTTCTTC,CASMGNEQFF,.,TRBJ2-1,TRBV2,few
TGTGCCTGGAGTCAGGGGGCTACCTCAACTAATGAAAAACTGTTTTTT,CAWSQGATSTNEKLFF,TRBD1,TRBJ1-4,TRBV30,.
TGCGCCAGCAGCTTGGTAAGCGGGGAATACGAGCAGTACTTC,CASSLVSGEYEQYF,TRBD2,TRBJ2-7,TRBV5-1,.
TGTGCCAGCGCTCCCGGGGGGACAGGCAATCAGCCCCAGCATTTT,CASAPGGTGNQPQHF,TRBD1,TRBJ1-5,TRBV27,.
TGTGCCAGCAGTTTAGACCTGGGGGACTACACCTTC,CASSLDLGDYTF,.,TRBJ1-2,TRBV12-3/TRBV12-4,.